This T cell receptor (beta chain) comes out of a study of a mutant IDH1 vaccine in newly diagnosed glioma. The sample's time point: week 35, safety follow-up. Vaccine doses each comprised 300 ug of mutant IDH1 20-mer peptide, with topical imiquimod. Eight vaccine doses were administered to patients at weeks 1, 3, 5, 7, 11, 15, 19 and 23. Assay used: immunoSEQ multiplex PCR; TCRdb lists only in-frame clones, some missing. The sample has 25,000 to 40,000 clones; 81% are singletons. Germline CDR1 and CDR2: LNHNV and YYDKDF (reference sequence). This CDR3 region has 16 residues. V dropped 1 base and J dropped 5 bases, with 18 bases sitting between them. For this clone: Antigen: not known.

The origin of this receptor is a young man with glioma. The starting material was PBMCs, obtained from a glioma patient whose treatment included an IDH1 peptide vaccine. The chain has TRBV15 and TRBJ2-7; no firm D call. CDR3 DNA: TGTGCCACCAGCAGAGTGCTCGGGTCCTGGAAACACGAGCAGTACTTC. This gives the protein CATSRVLGSWKHEQYF.